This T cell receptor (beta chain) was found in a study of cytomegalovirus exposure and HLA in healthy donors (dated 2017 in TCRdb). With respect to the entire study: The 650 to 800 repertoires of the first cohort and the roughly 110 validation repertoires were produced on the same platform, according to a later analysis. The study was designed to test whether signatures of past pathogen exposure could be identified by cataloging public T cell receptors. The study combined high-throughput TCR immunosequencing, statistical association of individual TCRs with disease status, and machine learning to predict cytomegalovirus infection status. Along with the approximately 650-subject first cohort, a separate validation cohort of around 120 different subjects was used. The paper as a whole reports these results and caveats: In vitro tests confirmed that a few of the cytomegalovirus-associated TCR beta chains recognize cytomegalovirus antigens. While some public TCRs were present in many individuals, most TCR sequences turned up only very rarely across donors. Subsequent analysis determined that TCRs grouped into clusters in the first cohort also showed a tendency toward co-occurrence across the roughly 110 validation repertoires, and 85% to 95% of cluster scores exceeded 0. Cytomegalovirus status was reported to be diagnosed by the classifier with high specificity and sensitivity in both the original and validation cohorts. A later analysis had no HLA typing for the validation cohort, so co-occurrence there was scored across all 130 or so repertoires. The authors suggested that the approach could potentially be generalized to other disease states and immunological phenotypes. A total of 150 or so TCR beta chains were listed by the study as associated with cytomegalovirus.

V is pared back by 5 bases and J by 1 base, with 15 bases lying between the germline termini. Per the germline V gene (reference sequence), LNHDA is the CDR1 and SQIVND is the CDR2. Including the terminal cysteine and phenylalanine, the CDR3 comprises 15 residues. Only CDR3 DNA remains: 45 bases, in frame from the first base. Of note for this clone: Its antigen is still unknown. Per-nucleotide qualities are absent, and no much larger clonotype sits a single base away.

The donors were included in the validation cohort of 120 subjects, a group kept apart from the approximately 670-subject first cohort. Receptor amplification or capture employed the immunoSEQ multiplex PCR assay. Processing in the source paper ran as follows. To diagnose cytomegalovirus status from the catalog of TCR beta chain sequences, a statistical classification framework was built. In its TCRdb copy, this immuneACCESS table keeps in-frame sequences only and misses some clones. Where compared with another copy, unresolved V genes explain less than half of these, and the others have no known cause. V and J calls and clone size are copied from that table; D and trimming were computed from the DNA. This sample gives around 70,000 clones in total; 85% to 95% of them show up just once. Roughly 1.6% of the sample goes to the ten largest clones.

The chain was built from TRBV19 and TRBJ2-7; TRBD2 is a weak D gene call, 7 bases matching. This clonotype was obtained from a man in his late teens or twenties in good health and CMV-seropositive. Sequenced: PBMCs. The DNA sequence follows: TGTGCCAGTAGTGCCCGGAGGGGGGGATCCTACGAGCAGTACTTC. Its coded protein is CASSARRGGSYEQYF.